Listed below are T cell receptor beta chains from one sample, sequenced in a study of cytomegalovirus exposure and HLA in healthy donors. The protocol was immunoSEQ multiplex PCR, while the TCRdb copy is restricted to in-frame clones and leaves out a portion. The sample table includes approximately 110,000 clones. The sample taken for sequencing was PBMCs. All receptors derive from a man in his thirties or forties in good health and CMV-seronegative. CDR3s include the opening cysteine and the closing phenylalanine or tryptophan. D genes are given only for firm matches.

j_call d_call v_call cdr3_aa cdr3_nt
TRBJ2-1 . TRBV7-7 CASSLAPQRPFNEQFF TGTGCCAGCAGCCTTGCCCCCCAGCGACCGTTCAATGAGCAGTTCTTC
TRBJ2-5 TRBD1 TRBV5-1 CASSLLQGAETQYF TGCGCCAGCAGCTTATTACAGGGGGCAGAGACCCAGTACTTC
TRBJ2-5 . TRBV5-1 CASSLIRRQETQYF TGCGCCAGCAGCTTGATTCGGAGGCAGGAGACCCAGTACTTC
TRBJ2-5 . TRBV2 CASNRGMDPQETQYF TGTGCCAGCAACCGGGGAATGGACCCCCAAGAGACCCAGTACTTC
TRBJ1-2 TRBD1 TRBV28 CASSTPTGGGYGYTF TGTGCCAGCAGTACCCCGACAGGGGGAGGCTATGGCTACACCTTC
TRBJ2-7 . TRBV6-1 CASTWLASSYEQYF TGTGCCAGCACTTGGCTAGCAAGCTCCTACGAGCAGTACTTC
TRBJ2-3 . TRBV5-8 CASSLGGSTDTQYF TGTGCCAGCAGCTTAGGCGGGAGCACAGATACGCAGTATTTT
TRBJ1-4 . TRBV18 CASSPPGVGKKLFF TGTGCCAGCTCACCCCCGGGAGTCGGTAAAAAACTGTTTTTT
TRBJ2-5 . TRBV6-1 CASSTGPTPGETQYF TGTGCCAGCAGTACTGGTCCTACACCAGGGGAGACCCAGTACTTC
TRBJ2-7 . TRBV2 CANNEQYF TGTGCCAATAACGAGCAGTACTTC
TRBJ2-7 . TRBV28 CASSSKREDRPTYEQYF TGTGCCAGCAGTTCGAAAAGGGAGGACAGGCCAACCTACGAGCAGTACTTC
TRBJ2-7 . TRBV7-9 CASSLDIATGKNHEQYF TGTGCCAGCAGTTTAGATATTGCAACAGGGAAGAACCACGAGCAGTACTTC
TRBJ2-3 TRBD1 TRBV5-1 CASRAQGADTQYF TGCGCCAGCAGGGCCCAGGGGGCAGATACGCAGTATTTT
TRBJ2-5 . TRBV27 CASSASRLQETQYF TGTGCCAGCAGCGCATCAAGACTGCAAGAGACCCAGTACTTC
TRBJ1-2 . TRBV27 CASSPSGFGYTF TGTGCCAGCAGCCCTTCGGGATTCGGCTACACCTTC
TRBJ2-7 . TRBV7-8 CASSLSGTYEQYF TGTGCCAGCAGCTTAAGTGGCACCTACGAGCAGTACTTC
TRBJ1-1 . TRBV5-8 CASTPTRDNVNTEAFF TGTGCCAGCACCCCGACCCGGGACAACGTGAACACTGAAGCTTTCTTT
TRBJ1-1 TRBD1 TRBV30 CAWRIQGARGGTEAFF TGTGCCTGGAGAATACAGGGGGCCAGAGGGGGCACTGAAGCTTTCTTT
TRBJ2-1 TRBD2 TRBV6-4 CASWGGSGEQFF TGTGCCTCTTGGGGCGGGAGTGGCGAGCAGTTCTTC
TRBJ1-3 TRBD1 TRBV19 CASTLDRAAGNTIYF TGTGCCAGTACCCTAGACAGGGCGGCTGGAAACACCATATATTTT
TRBJ2-7 TRBD1 TRBV9 CASSADRVPYEQYF TGTGCCAGCAGCGCCGACAGGGTCCCCTACGAGCAGTACTTC
TRBJ1-2 TRBD1 TRBV29-1 CSALPDRDLGYGYTF TGCAGCGCTCTACCGGACAGGGACCTAGGATATGGCTACACCTTC
TRBJ1-3 . TRBV6-5 CASSLRTATGNTIYF TGTGCCAGCAGTCTCCGGACTGCTACTGGAAACACCATATATTTT
TRBJ2-7 TRBD2 TRBV28 CASSFLAGDEQYF TGTGCCAGCAGTTTTTTAGCGGGAGACGAGCAGTACTTC
TRBJ1-2 TRBD1 TRBV11-2 CASSTWTGGSYGYTF TGTGCCAGCAGCACCTGGACAGGGGGATCCTATGGCTACACCTTC
TRBJ2-5 TRBD2 TRBV5-8 CASSLGRVQETQYF TGTGCCAGCAGCCTGGGGAGGGTACAAGAGACCCAGTACTTC
TRBJ2-6 TRBD1 TRBV29-1 CSVEEAVRGMAGANVLTF TGCAGCGTTGAAGAGGCGGTCAGGGGGATGGCTGGGGCCAACGTCCTGACTTTC
TRBJ2-5 TRBD2 TRBV6-1 CASRREQVGGKTQYF TGTGCCAGCAGACGGGAACAGGTCGGGGGGAAGACCCAGTACTTC
TRBJ1-1 TRBD1 TRBV29-1 CSVVGDRVTEAFF TGCAGCGTTGTAGGAGACAGGGTCACTGAAGCTTTCTTT
TRBJ2-1 TRBD2 TRBV29-1 CSVEGASGAYNEQFF TGCAGCGTTGAGGGTGCTAGCGGGGCCTACAATGAGCAGTTCTTC
TRBJ1-1 TRBD1 TRBV29-1 CSVQGAPTEAFF TGCAGCGTACAGGGGGCCCCGACTGAAGCTTTCTTT
TRBJ2-7 . TRBV27 CASSLRDSYEQYF TGTGCCAGCAGTTTACGAGACTCCTACGAGCAGTACTTC
TRBJ1-2 . TRBV6-4 CASSRSYSPGVNNYGYTF TGTGCCAGCAGTCGGTCTTACAGTCCCGGGGTAAATAACTATGGCTACACCTTC
TRBJ2-1 . TRBV21-1 CAVRLSSGRSSYNEQFF TGTGCCGTACGACTTTCTAGCGGTAGAAGCTCCTACAATGAGCAGTTCTTC
TRBJ2-5 TRBD1 TRBV10-2 CASSPIGTGNQETQYF TGCGCCAGCAGCCCTATCGGGACAGGGAATCAAGAGACCCAGTACTTC
TRBJ2-7 TRBD1 TRBV18 CASSPGQGAREQYF TGTGCCAGCTCACCAGGACAGGGGGCACGCGAGCAGTACTTC
TRBJ1-5 TRBD1 TRBV19 CASMGTGPPGQPQHF TGTGCCAGTATGGGGACAGGGCCGCCGGGTCAGCCCCAGCATTTT
TRBJ2-6 . TRBV7-6 CASSLEVQGSGANVLTF TGTGCCAGCAGCTTAGAAGTACAGGGTTCTGGGGCCAACGTCCTGACTTTC
TRBJ2-5 TRBD1 TRBV29-1 CSVEDAQGAGETQYF TGCAGCGTTGAAGATGCACAGGGGGCGGGGGAGACCCAGTACTTC
TRBJ2-1 . TRBV19 CASSPRDNLDEQFF TGTGCCAGTAGTCCTCGGGACAATTTGGATGAGCAGTTCTTC
TRBJ2-3 TRBD2 TRBV18 CASTHESSGPTYTDTQYF TGTGCCAGCACCCATGAGTCTAGCGGGCCAACCTACACAGATACGCAGTATTTT
TRBJ2-7 TRBD2 TRBV18 CASSPFAGGQYEQYF TGTGCCAGCTCACCATTCGCGGGAGGGCAGTACGAGCAGTACTTC
TRBJ2-2 TRBD1 TRBV18 CASSPFRDRELFF TGTGCCAGCTCACCATTCCGGGACAGGGAACTGTTTTTT
TRBJ2-1 . TRBV10-3 CAISVGTVTYNEQFF TGTGCCATCAGTGTCGGGACTGTTACCTACAATGAGCAGTTCTTC
TRBJ2-1 TRBD2 TRBV29-1 CSVVLAGGLYSYNEQFF TGCAGCGTTGTCTTAGCGGGAGGGCTTTACTCCTACAATGAGCAGTTCTTC
TRBJ1-1 . TRBV7-6 CASSSGENTEAFF TGTGCCAGCAGTTCAGGGGAGAACACTGAAGCTTTCTTT
TRBJ2-1 . TRBV7-9 CASSLGGLVWFF TGTGCCAGCAGCTTAGGCGGACTCGTCTGGTTCTTC
TRBJ2-1 TRBD2 TRBV18 CASSPDWEGRRRGNEQFF TGTGCCAGCTCACCTGATTGGGAGGGTCGGCGGCGGGGCAATGAGCAGTTCTTC
TRBJ2-1 TRBD2 TRBV2 CAALNWILAGGWSEQFF TGTGCCGCCTTAAACTGGATCCTAGCGGGGGGTTGGAGTGAGCAGTTCTTC
TRBJ2-7 TRBD2 TRBV7-2 CASSLAGTSGRPQYF TGTGCCAGCAGCTTAGCCGGGACTAGCGGGAGACCGCAGTACTTC
TRBJ2-5 . TRBV19 CATGVAVQETQYF TGTGCCACCGGGGTAGCGGTTCAAGAGACCCAGTACTTC
TRBJ2-7 . TRBV28 CASLKPAGVSYEQYF TGTGCCAGCTTAAAACCCGCAGGGGTGTCCTACGAGCAGTACTTC
TRBJ1-5 TRBD1 TRBV30 CAWSASGTERNQPQHF TGTGCCTGGAGTGCATCCGGGACAGAGCGCAATCAGCCCCAGCATTTT
TRBJ2-1 TRBD2 TRBV19 CASSVTSGYDTYNEQFF TGTGCCAGTAGTGTTACTAGCGGATATGATACATACAATGAGCAGTTCTTC
TRBJ1-2 . TRBV7-3 CASSPSGGDGYTF TGTGCCAGCAGCCCAAGCGGGGGCGACGGCTACACCTTC